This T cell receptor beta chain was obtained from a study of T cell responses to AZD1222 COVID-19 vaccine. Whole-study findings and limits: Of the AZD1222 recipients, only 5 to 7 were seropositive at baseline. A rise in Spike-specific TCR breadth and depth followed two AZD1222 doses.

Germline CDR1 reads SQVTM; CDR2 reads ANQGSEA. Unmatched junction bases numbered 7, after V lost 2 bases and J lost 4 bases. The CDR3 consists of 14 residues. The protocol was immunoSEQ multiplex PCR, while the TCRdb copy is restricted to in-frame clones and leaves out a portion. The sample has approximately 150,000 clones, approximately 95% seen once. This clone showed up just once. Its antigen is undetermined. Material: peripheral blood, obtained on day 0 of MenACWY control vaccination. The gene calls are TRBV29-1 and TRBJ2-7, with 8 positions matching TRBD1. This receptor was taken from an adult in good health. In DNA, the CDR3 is TGCAGCGTTGAAATTCCCGACAGGGGTTACGAGCAGTACTTC. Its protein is CSVEIPDRGYEQYF.